The entry that follows covers one T cell receptor (beta chain) sequence. What it binds is unknown. This table comes from immunoSEQ multiplex PCR, and its TCRdb copy is limited to in-frame clones, with some not included. The sample has around 67,000 clones; 65% to 85% are singletons. The data stem from a study of T cell responses to AZD1222 COVID-19 vaccine. Study summary: Some second doses came at about 4 weeks and others at about 12 weeks; these were pooled. Whole-study results and caveats: Every sample of the repertoires postdated the peak T cell response. White British ancestry dominated among donors, who included more females, and clonal diversity was possibly underestimated.

The V gene's germline CDR1 is MGHRA and CDR2 YSYEKL. The CDR3 loop spans 13 amino acids. V dropped 0 bases and J dropped 7 bases, with 7 bases sitting between them. This clonotype was sampled from an adult in good health. The rearrangement links TRBV4-1 to TRBJ2-1; D gene unclear. Material: peripheral blood, obtained on day 0 of AZD1222 vaccination. The CDR3 spells CASSQDPENEQFF. The CDR3 bases are TGCGCCAGCAGCCAAGATCCTGAGAATGAGCAGTTCTTC.